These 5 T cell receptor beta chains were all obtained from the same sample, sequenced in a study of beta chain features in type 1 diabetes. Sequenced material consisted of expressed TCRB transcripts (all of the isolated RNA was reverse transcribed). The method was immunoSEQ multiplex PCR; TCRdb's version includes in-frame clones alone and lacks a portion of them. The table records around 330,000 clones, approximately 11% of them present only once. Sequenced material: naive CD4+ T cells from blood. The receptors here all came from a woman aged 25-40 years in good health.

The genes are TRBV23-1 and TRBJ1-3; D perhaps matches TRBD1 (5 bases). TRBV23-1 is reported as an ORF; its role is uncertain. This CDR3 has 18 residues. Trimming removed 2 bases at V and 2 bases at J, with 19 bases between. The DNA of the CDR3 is TGCGCCAGCAGTCAACCCACCACAAAGGGGTACCCTGGAAACACCATATATTTT. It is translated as CASSQPTTKGYPGNTIYF.

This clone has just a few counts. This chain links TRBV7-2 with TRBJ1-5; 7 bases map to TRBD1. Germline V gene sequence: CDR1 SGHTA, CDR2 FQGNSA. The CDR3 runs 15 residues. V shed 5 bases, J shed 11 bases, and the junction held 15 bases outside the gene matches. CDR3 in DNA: TGTGCCAGCAGCCGGGGGACAGCCCTAGAAGGGACCCAGCATTTT. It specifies CASSRGTALEGTQHF.

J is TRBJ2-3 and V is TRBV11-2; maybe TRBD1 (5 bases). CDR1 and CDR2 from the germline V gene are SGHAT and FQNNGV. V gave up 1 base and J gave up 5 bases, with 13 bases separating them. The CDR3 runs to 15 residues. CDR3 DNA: TGTGCCAGCAGCTTAGGGGCAGGGTATGGAGATACGCAGTATTTT. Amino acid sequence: CASSLGAGYGDTQYF.

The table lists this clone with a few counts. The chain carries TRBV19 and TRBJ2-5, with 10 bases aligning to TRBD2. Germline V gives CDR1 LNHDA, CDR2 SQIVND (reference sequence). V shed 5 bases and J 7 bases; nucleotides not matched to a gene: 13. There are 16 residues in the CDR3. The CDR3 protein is CASSPQAGGPLGTQYF. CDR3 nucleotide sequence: TGTGCCAGTAGTCCTCAAGCGGGAGGGCCCTTAGGGACCCAGTACTTC.

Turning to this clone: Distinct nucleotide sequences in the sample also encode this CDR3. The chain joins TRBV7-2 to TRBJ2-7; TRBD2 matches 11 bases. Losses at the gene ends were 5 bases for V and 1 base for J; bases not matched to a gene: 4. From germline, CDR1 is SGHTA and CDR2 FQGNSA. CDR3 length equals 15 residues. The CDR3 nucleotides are TGTGCCAGCAGCCTAGGGACTAGCGGTTCCTACGAGCAGTACTTC. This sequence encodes CASSLGTSGSYEQYF.